The rows below give T cell receptor beta chains drawn from one sample of a study of blood T cell repertoires in COVID-19. Generated by immunoSEQ multiplex PCR, the TCRdb table keeps only in-frame clones and is missing some. The sample gives around 160,000 clones, roughly 76% of which show up once; 7.5% to 9.5% is in the top ten. Material: peripheral blood. Source of these receptors: a human donor with acute or convalescent COVID-19. The donor label of this sample is uncertain. CDR3s include the opening cysteine and the closing phenylalanine or tryptophan. The order of the fields is D gene, V gene, J gene, clone size, CDR3 length, CDR3 protein, CDR3 DNA. D genes are given only for firm matches. Clone size appears in some rows only: once, few, many, or a class for an expanded clone.

d_call: TRBD1; v_call: TRBV6-6; j_call: TRBJ1-2; clone_size: .; cdr3_length: 15; cdr3_aa: CASSGFDRGQGGYTF; cdr3_nt: TGTGCCAGCAGTGGATTCGACAGGGGGCAAGGTGGCTACACCTTC
d_call: .; v_call: TRBV19; j_call: TRBJ2-2; clone_size: .; cdr3_length: 15; cdr3_aa: CASSIELRGIGELFF; cdr3_nt: TGTGCCAGTAGTATAGAGTTAAGGGGGATCGGGGAGCTGTTTTTT
d_call: .; v_call: TRBV7-9; j_call: TRBJ1-4; clone_size: few; cdr3_length: 17; cdr3_aa: CASSLGGFTGRQEKLFF; cdr3_nt: TGTGCCAGCAGCTTAGGGGGCTTTACAGGGAGACAGGAAAAACTGTTTTTT
d_call: TRBD1; v_call: TRBV9; j_call: TRBJ1-1; clone_size: .; cdr3_length: 15; cdr3_aa: CASSVDSGGSTEAFF; cdr3_nt: TGTGCCAGCAGCGTAGACTCAGGGGGAAGCACTGAAGCTTTCTTT
d_call: TRBD1; v_call: TRBV5-6; j_call: TRBJ1-1; clone_size: few; cdr3_length: 12; cdr3_aa: CASSQDRVEAFF; cdr3_nt: TGTGCCAGCAGCCAGGACAGGGTTGAGGCTTTCTTT
d_call: TRBD1; v_call: TRBV10-2; j_call: TRBJ2-1; clone_size: .; cdr3_length: 14; cdr3_aa: CASKETGGRNEQFF; cdr3_nt: TGCGCCAGCAAAGAGACAGGGGGCCGGAATGAGCAGTTCTTC
d_call: .; v_call: TRBV7-8; j_call: TRBJ1-5; clone_size: few; cdr3_length: 13; cdr3_aa: CASSLSLNQPQHF; cdr3_nt: TGTGCCAGCAGCTTATCCCTCAATCAGCCCCAGCATTTT
d_call: TRBD1; v_call: TRBV18; j_call: TRBJ1-1; clone_size: .; cdr3_length: 13; cdr3_aa: CASSPDRETEAFF; cdr3_nt: TGTGCCAGCTCACCGGACAGGGAAACTGAAGCTTTCTTT
d_call: .; v_call: TRBV5-4; j_call: TRBJ2-5; clone_size: .; cdr3_length: 13; cdr3_aa: CASSLGHRETQYF; cdr3_nt: TGTGCCAGCAGCTTGGGACATCGGGAGACCCAGTACTTC
d_call: .; v_call: TRBV6-4; j_call: TRBJ2-5; clone_size: .; cdr3_length: 16; cdr3_aa: CASSAPGGGKQETQYF; cdr3_nt: TGTGCCAGCAGTGCCCCCGGTGGGGGGAAACAAGAGACCCAGTACTTC
d_call: TRBD1; v_call: TRBV9; j_call: TRBJ1-5; clone_size: few; cdr3_length: 14; cdr3_aa: CASSGDRANQPQHF; cdr3_nt: TGTGCCAGCAGCGGAGACAGGGCCAATCAGCCCCAGCATTTT
d_call: .; v_call: TRBV30; j_call: TRBJ1-2; clone_size: .; cdr3_length: 17; cdr3_aa: CAWRSGSVGFENYGYTF; cdr3_nt: TGTGCCTGGAGGAGCGGGTCGGTGGGGTTTGAGAACTATGGCTACACCTTC
d_call: TRBD2; v_call: TRBV30; j_call: TRBJ2-3; clone_size: .; cdr3_length: 15; cdr3_aa: CAWSEGGGASDTQYF; cdr3_nt: TGTGCCTGGAGTGAAGGCGGGGGGGCCTCAGATACGCAGTATTTT
d_call: .; v_call: TRBV7-9; j_call: TRBJ2-2; clone_size: few; cdr3_length: 15; cdr3_aa: CASSPSGFVAGELFF; cdr3_nt: TGTGCCAGCAGCCCGAGCGGGTTTGTGGCCGGGGAGCTGTTTTTT
d_call: .; v_call: TRBV7-2; j_call: TRBJ2-1; clone_size: .; cdr3_length: 13; cdr3_aa: CASSLVTRNEQFF; cdr3_nt: TGTGCCAGCAGCTTAGTTACGAGGAATGAGCAGTTCTTC
d_call: .; v_call: TRBV6-5; j_call: TRBJ1-4; clone_size: once; cdr3_length: 14; cdr3_aa: CASSYSSGGEKLFF; cdr3_nt: TGTGCCAGCAGTTACTCCTCTGGGGGGGAAAAACTGTTTTTT
d_call: TRBD1; v_call: TRBV5-1; j_call: TRBJ2-7; clone_size: .; cdr3_length: 15; cdr3_aa: CASSRDRGGAYEQYF; cdr3_nt: TGCGCCAGCAGCAGGGACAGGGGGGGAGCATACGAGCAGTACTTC
d_call: .; v_call: TRBV21-1; j_call: TRBJ2-7; clone_size: once; cdr3_length: 16; cdr3_aa: CASSTYGTGITYEQYF; cdr3_nt: TGTGCCAGCAGCACCTACGGGACAGGGATAACCTACGAGCAGTACTTC
d_call: .; v_call: TRBV6-5; j_call: TRBJ1-1; clone_size: .; cdr3_length: 13; cdr3_aa: CASSQDFETEAFF; cdr3_nt: TGTGCCAGCTCGCAGGATTTTGAAACTGAAGCTTTCTTT
d_call: TRBD1; v_call: TRBV30; j_call: TRBJ1-3; clone_size: .; cdr3_length: 15; cdr3_aa: CAFKTGTHSGNTIYF; cdr3_nt: TGTGCTTTTAAGACAGGGACCCACTCTGGAAACACCATATATTTT
d_call: .; v_call: TRBV30; j_call: TRBJ2-3; clone_size: .; cdr3_length: 11; cdr3_aa: CALRGADTQYF; cdr3_nt: TGTGCCCTCCGGGGAGCAGATACGCAGTATTTT
d_call: TRBD1; v_call: TRBV19; j_call: TRBJ1-6; clone_size: .; cdr3_length: 15; cdr3_aa: CASSIPGQGNSPLHF; cdr3_nt: TGTGCCAGTAGTATACCGGGACAGGGGAATTCACCCCTCCACTTT
d_call: .; v_call: TRBV6-4; j_call: TRBJ1-2; clone_size: once; cdr3_length: 13; cdr3_aa: CASSALGGYGYTF; cdr3_nt: TGTGCCAGCAGTGCCCTGGGGGGATATGGCTACACCTTC
d_call: .; v_call: TRBV11-3; j_call: TRBJ2-1; clone_size: .; cdr3_length: 14; cdr3_aa: CASSVRGGSYEQFF; cdr3_nt: TGTGCCAGCAGCGTTAGGGGGGGGTCTTATGAGCAGTTCTTC
d_call: .; v_call: TRBV11-2; j_call: TRBJ1-1; clone_size: .; cdr3_length: 15; cdr3_aa: CASTLSRGLNTEAFF; cdr3_nt: TGTGCCAGCACCCTTTCTAGGGGCTTGAACACTGAAGCTTTCTTT
d_call: .; v_call: TRBV28; j_call: TRBJ1-1; clone_size: .; cdr3_length: 14; cdr3_aa: CASSFQHRNTEAFF; cdr3_nt: TGTGCCAGCAGTTTCCAACACAGAAACACTGAAGCTTTCTTT